The 31 T cell receptor beta chains below all came from one sample that was sequenced in a study of response to subunit inactivated influenza vaccine (dated by TCRdb to 2016 to 2019). The library came from RT-PCR. Sequencing took place on an Illumina HiSeq 2500. TCRdb applied fastp at Q25 and MiXCR to the public reads, then kept only in-frame beta chains. Records with the same CDR3 protein are collapsed into one entry carrying the most frequent genes and DNA. For this sample there are hundreds of thousands of distinct CDR3 sequences; more than 15% appear just once. The top ten constitute approximately 3% of the sample. The sequencing used CD4+ T cells sorted from PBMCs, collected 23 months after vaccination. All receptors derive from a man between 50 and 69 years old who received an inactivated influenza vaccine. Donor details come from another sample of the same person, matched by shared clones.

The chain has TRBV6-2 or TRBV6-3 and TRBJ1-2; maybe TRBD1 (5 bases). Trimming pared 3 bases from V and 7 bases from J, leaving 12 bases between. CDR3 length equals 13 residues. Germline V gene lookup returns CDR1 MNHEY and CDR2 SVGEGT. CDR3 in DNA: TGTGCCAGCAGTTATTTGGGGGATGGTGGCTACACCTTC. This encodes CASSYLGDGGYTF.

This clonotype has just a few counts. The chain is built from TRBV15 and TRBJ1-2, with D hard to call. CDR1 and CDR2 from the germline V gene are LNHNV and YYDKDF (reference sequence). The V and J ends lost 0 bases and 0 bases respectively, with 8 bases between them. The CDR3 has 15 amino acids. The CDR3 spells CATSREVRANYGYTF. CDR3 in DNA: TGTGCCACCAGCAGAGAAGTAAGAGCTAACTATGGCTACACCTTC.

This clonotype was seen a few times. The CDR3 loop is CASSSAGQRNEQYF. The CDR3 coding sequence is TGCGCCAGCAGCTCGGCGGGACAAAGGAACGAGCAGTACTTC. This sequence joins TRBV5-1 and TRBJ2-7; either TRBD1 or TRBD2 may fit D (6 bases each). V was pared by 3 bases and J by 5 bases, with 15 bases between. The CDR3 has 14 residues. In germline, CDR1 is SGHRS, CDR2 YFSETQ.

The chain couples TRBV20-1 to TRBJ1-3; 7 bases match TRBD1. This CDR3 has 15 residues. The V segment lost 4 bases and the J segment 0 bases; nucleotides outside the gene matches: 6. Germline V lookup: CDR1 DFQATT, CDR2 SNEGSKA (reference sequence). CDR3 loop: CSAIGTVNSGNTIYF. As DNA, the CDR3 is TGCAGTGCTATAGGGACAGTAAACTCTGGAAACACCATATATTTT.

The chain has TRBV3-1 and TRBJ1-1; D is unresolved. The germline gives CDR1 LGHDT, CDR2 YNNKEL (reference sequence). V dropped 5 bases and J dropped 4 bases, with 23 bases sitting between them. There are 17 residues in the CDR3. This CDR3 is CASSATPASGRVTEAFF. The CDR3, as DNA: TGTGCCAGCAGCGCTACCCCGGCGTCCGGGAGGGTCACTGAAGCTTTCTTT.

This clonotype was picked up a small number of times. V is TRBV12-3 or TRBV12-4 and J is TRBJ2-1; TRBD2 aligns across 9 bases. Trimming cost V 7 bases and J 9 bases; bases outside gene matches: 7. CDR3 length: 13 residues. The CDR3 loop is CASTLAGRSEQFF. As DNA, the CDR3 is TGTGCCAGCACTCTAGCGGGGCGGAGTGAGCAGTTCTTC.

In this sample, this clonotype turned up many times. The V call is TRBV10-3, the J call TRBJ2-7; D perhaps matches TRBD2 (6 bases). Trimming removed 5 bases from V and 0 bases from J, with 14 bases in between. This CDR3 comprises 15 residues. Germline V lookup: CDR1 ENHRY, CDR2 SYGVKD. The CDR3 spells CAISPIAVYSYEQYF. CDR3 coding DNA: TGTGCCATCAGTCCGATAGCGGTTTACTCCTACGAGCAGTACTTC.

This clonotype was recorded a few times. This chain joins TRBV4-2 and TRBJ2-2; 7 bases match TRBD2. Per the germline V gene, CDR1 is LGHNA and CDR2 is YNFKEQ. The CDR3 is 18 residues long. V lost 0 bases to trimming and J lost 1 base; unmatched junction nucleotides: 8. The CDR3 spells CASSQDQYGGGNTGELFF. CDR3 bases: TGTGCCAGCAGCCAAGATCAGTACGGCGGGGGGAACACCGGGGAGCTGTTTTTT.

This rearrangement joins TRBV4-1 to TRBJ2-3; 9 positions agree with TRBD2. The CDR3 spans 16 residues. The V gene's germline CDR1 is MGHRA and CDR2 YSYEKL. V was pared by 3 bases and J by 2 bases, with 6 bases of the junction left unmatched. The CDR3 DNA sequence: TGCGCCAGCAGCCAGAGAGCGGGAGGTGTCACAGATACGCAGTATTTT. Its protein is CASSQRAGGVTDTQYF.

This clonotype turned up a few times. The chain combines TRBV10-3 with TRBJ2-1; 7 bases fit TRBD1. The CDR3 totals 14 residues. Germline-derived CDR1 and CDR2 are ENHRY and SYGVKD. Unmatched junction bases numbered 6, after V lost 5 bases and J lost 5 bases. The CDR3 nucleotides are TGTGCCATCAGTCTCGGACAGGTGGACAATGAGCAGTTCTTC. Protein: CAISLGQVDNEQFF.

The rearrangement links TRBV6-1 to TRBJ2-1; D may match TRBD1 or TRBD2 (5 bases each). V lost 5 bases and J 4 bases, leaving 15 bases between the germline ends. Germline V gene data show CDR1 as MNHNS and CDR2 as SASEGT. This CDR3 spans 15 amino acids. CDR3 sequence (DNA): TGTGCCAGCAGTCCCGGGATGGGACCTTACAATGAGCAGTTCTTC. Its translation: CASSPGMGPYNEQFF.

V gene TRBV20-1 combines with J gene TRBJ2-7; D is ambiguous. The CDR3 is 14 residues long. V was trimmed by 3 bases and J by 6 bases, leaving 18 bases between them. The germline CDR1 and CDR2 sequences are DFQATT and SNEGSKA (reference sequence). The DNA for the CDR3 is TGCAGTGCTAGGTCCCCGCTAGTAGTAAGCGAGCAGTACTTC. This encodes CSARSPLVVSEQYF.

The gene calls are TRBV20-1 and TRBJ2-1, with 7 bases lining up with TRBD1. The germline CDR1 and CDR2 sequences are DFQATT and SNEGSKA (reference sequence). Unmatched junction bases numbered 6, after V lost 4 bases and J lost 3 bases. There are 14 residues in the CDR3. CDR3 nucleotide sequence: TGCAGTGCTATAAGAGGGGGCCACTACAATGAGCAGTTCTTC. This encodes CSAIRGGHYNEQFF.

This chain links TRBV19 with TRBJ1-1; D is undetermined. CDR1 is LNHDA and CDR2 is SQIVND in the germline V gene (reference sequence). Trimming stripped 7 bases from V and 3 bases from J, with 9 bases between. This CDR3 is 12 amino acids long. The CDR3 protein is CASKGLYTEAFF. For the CDR3, the DNA is TGTGCCAGTAAAGGTCTGTACACTGAAGCTTTCTTT.

In its sample, this clonotype was seen a few times. The chain has TRBV20-1 and TRBJ2-3; D ambiguous. The CDR3 has 13 amino acids. Trimming stripped 2 bases from V and 4 bases from J, with 10 bases between. Germline V gene sequence: CDR1 DFQATT, CDR2 SNEGSKA (reference sequence). The chain's CDR3 is CSARPSSSDTQYF. For the CDR3, the DNA is TGCAGTGCTAGACCCTCCAGCTCAGATACGCAGTATTTT.

This clonotype was seen a few times. The genes are TRBV24-1 and TRBJ2-1; 8 nucleotides align to TRBD1. CDR1 and CDR2 (germline): KGHDR, SFDVKD. CDR3 length: 21 residues. The junction had 22 bases not matched to a gene; V was cut back by 6 bases and J by 1 base. CDR3: CATSNIPLGQARIRSYNEQFF. The CDR3 DNA reads TGTGCCACCAGTAATATTCCTCTGGGACAGGCGCGTATTAGGTCCTACAATGAGCAGTTCTTC.

V is TRBV7-3 and J is TRBJ2-1; D is perhaps TRBD1 or TRBD2 (5 bases each). This CDR3 is 13 amino acids long. Trimming took 5 bases from V and 10 from J, leaving 15 bases between them. Germline V gene sequence: CDR1 SGHTA, CDR2 FQGTGA. The CDR3 DNA follows: TGTGCCAGCAGCCTATCCGGGGCCGGCGAGCAGTTCTTC. Translating gives CASSLSGAGEQFF.

V is TRBV25-1 and J is TRBJ2-7; D is unclear. V was shortened by 4 bases and J by 5 bases, with 18 bases between the two germline ends. This CDR3 comprises 15 residues. Germline CDR1 reads MGHDK; CDR2 reads SYGVNS. This CDR3 is CASSVMGSYRNEQYF. In nucleotides, the CDR3 is TGTGCCAGCAGTGTTATGGGATCCTACCGGAACGAGCAGTACTTC.

This chain links TRBV7-2 with TRBJ2-5, with D perhaps matching TRBD1 or TRBD2 (5 bases each). This CDR3 spans 13 amino acids. Germline V gives CDR1 SGHTA, CDR2 FQGNSA. Trimming pared 3 bases from V and 3 bases from J, leaving 8 bases between. Here the CDR3 DNA reads TGTGCCAGCAGCTTCGGGACCAAAGAGACCCAGTACTTC. Translating it yields CASSFGTKETQYF. The full variable domain, in which reference TRBV7-2 and TRBJ2-5 provide the parts outside the CDR3, is GAGVSQSPSNKVTEKGKDVELRCDPISGHTALYWYRQSLGQGLEFLIYFQGNSAPDKSGLPSDRFSAERTGGSVSTLTIQRTQQEDSAVYLCASSFGTKETQYFGPGTRLLVL.

This sequence joins TRBV5-1 and TRBJ2-7; D remains unclear. The germline gives CDR1 SGHRS, CDR2 YFSETQ. The V gene lost 0 bases and the J gene lost 0 bases, with 7 bases spanning the gap. This CDR3 has 14 amino acids. The CDR3 region has the DNA TGCGCCAGCAGCTTGGATCCAAGCTCCTACGAGCAGTACTTC. It encodes CASSLDPSSYEQYF.

The chain has TRBV28 and TRBJ1-6; a possible D gene is TRBD1 (6 bases). The germline gives CDR1 MDHEN, CDR2 SYDVKM. V lost 6 bases to trimming and J lost 7 bases, with 19 bases between them. This CDR3 spans 16 amino acids. CDR3 residues: CASSSSQGVWNSPLHF. Written as DNA, the CDR3 is TGTGCCAGCAGCTCCTCACAGGGCGTCTGGAATTCACCCCTCCACTTT.

The chain links TRBV20-1 to TRBJ1-5; 7 bases are a match to TRBD1. The CDR3 is 13 residues long. V dropped 0 bases and J dropped 9; count of bases not matched to a gene: 5. Germline V CDR1 and CDR2: DFQATT, SNEGSKA (reference sequence). CDR3 amino acids: CSAREVRGAPQHF. In nucleotides, the CDR3 is TGCAGTGCTAGAGAGGTCAGGGGGGCGCCCCAGCATTTT.

This clonotype was counted between two and nine times. The chain is built from TRBV20-1 and TRBJ2-5; D is uncertain. CDR1 and CDR2 from the germline V gene are DFQATT and SNEGSKA (reference sequence). Trimming left V 3 bases short and J 5 bases short, with 16 bases between. The CDR3 has 14 residues. The CDR3 DNA reads TGCAGTGCTAGTCCTAGACGGTCTCGCGAGACCCAGTACTTC. Translating it yields CSASPRRSRETQYF.

This clonotype was seen at least ten times. The chain couples TRBV20-1 to TRBJ1-2; a weak D match, TRBD1 (6 bases). With 4 bases removed from V and 8 bases from J, the gap between germline ends came to 14 bases. The CDR3 totals 12 residues. Looked up from germline, CDR1 is DFQATT and CDR2 is SNEGSKA (reference sequence). The chain's CDR3 is CSATRWGPGYTF. The CDR3 nucleotides are TGCAGTGCTACCCGGTGGGGGCCCGGCTACACCTTC.

This clonotype was recorded only once. This chain links TRBV7-9 with TRBJ2-7; 8 bases line up with TRBD1. The germline V gene has CDR1 SEHNR and CDR2 FQNEAQ (reference sequence). The CDR3 length is 14 residues. V shed 4 bases, J shed 3 bases, and the junction held 5 bases outside the gene matches. The CDR3 DNA follows: TGTGCCAGCAGCTCTTGGGACAGGCTCTACGAGCAGTACTTC. It codes for CASSSWDRLYEQYF.

CDR3 protein: CASSELGEFYNEQFF. CDR3 coding DNA: TGTGCCAGCAGTGAGTTGGGGGAATTTTACAATGAGCAGTTCTTC. V gene TRBV2 combines with J gene TRBJ2-1, with D perhaps being TRBD1 or TRBD2 (5 bases each). This CDR3 is 15 amino acids long. V gave up 3 bases and J gave up 4 bases, with 13 bases separating them. CDR1 is SNHLY and CDR2 is FYNNEI in the germline V gene.

The V call is TRBV15, the J call TRBJ2-3; D is unclear. V lost 1 base, J lost 3 bases, and 8 bases lay in between. Germline-derived CDR1 and CDR2 are LNHNV and YYDKDF (reference sequence). The CDR3 contains 14 residues. The CDR3 DNA reads TGTGCCACCAGCAGAGGACTGGATACAGATACGCAGTATTTT. It yields the protein CATSRGLDTDTQYF.

The CDR3 is CSARTNRAMNTEAFF. Written as DNA, the CDR3 is TGCAGTGCTAGAACAAACAGGGCTATGAACACTGAAGCTTTCTTT. This chain links TRBV20-1 with TRBJ1-1; D is perhaps TRBD1 (6 bases). Germline V CDR1 and CDR2: DFQATT, SNEGSKA (reference sequence). The V gene lost 2 bases and the J gene lost 0 bases, with 13 bases spanning the gap. This CDR3 is built from 15 residues.

CDR3 in DNA: TGTGCCAGCAGCCAAGGTCCAGGGTCTGCCTACGAGCAGTACTTC. This codes for CASSQGPGSAYEQYF. This sequence joins TRBV3-1 and TRBJ2-7, with a tentative D call TRBD1 (5 bases). The CDR3 consists of 15 residues. Looked up from germline, CDR1 is LGHDT and CDR2 is YNNKEL (reference sequence). V shed 1 base and J shed 2 bases, with 12 bases lying between them.

The genes are TRBV7-2 and TRBJ2-3, with TRBD2 matching over 11 bases. Germline V gives CDR1 SGHTA, CDR2 FQGNSA. V was pared by 5 bases and J by 4 bases, with 5 bases of the junction left unmatched. The CDR3 spans 15 residues. The chain's CDR3 is CASSPVSGRADTQYF. The CDR3 DNA follows: TGTGCCAGCAGCCCGGTTAGCGGGAGGGCAGATACGCAGTATTTT.

The rearrangement links TRBV18 to TRBJ2-7; D might be TRBD1 (6 bases). The CDR3 consists of 15 residues. V gave up 5 bases and J gave up 6 bases, with 20 bases separating them. Germline lookup yields CDR1 KGHSH and CDR2 LQKENI. DNA of the CDR3: TGTGCCAGCTCAGGCGCACAGGGACCTAGGGGCGAGCAGTACTTC. Encoded protein: CASSGAQGPRGEQYF.